The T cell receptor (beta chain) described here comes from a study of technical replicates of blood from a handful of donors (dated by TCRdb to about 2017). In the germline V gene, CDR1 corresponds to SGDLS and CDR2 to YYNGEE. Trimming at the junction amounts to 2 bases on V and 9 bases on J, and the germline ends lie 12 bases apart. The CDR3 covers 13 residues, taking in both the cysteine and the phenylalanine. The read is trimmed to its CDR3 DNA, 39 bases read in frame from base 1. Preparation of the library involved the immunoSEQ multiplex PCR assay. This immuneACCESS table, as held by TCRdb, lists in-frame sequences with V and J called but not all clones. Of the missing ones, under half trace to an unresolved V gene in checked studies; the others have no known cause. This sample has 75,000 to 90,000 clones in its table, and roughly 92% of those were observed once. The top ten constitute more than 0.2% of the sample.

This clone appeared a single time. Its antigen remains undetermined. Within one base of it there is no much larger clone, and no base qualities were kept. Sequencing was done on a sample of T cells isolated from PBMCs. In this chain, TRBV9 is recombined with TRBJ2-1, and possibly TRBD2, on 5 matching bases. The sequence was obtained from a human donor in good health. CDR3 reads: CASSVGKSGEQFF. The DNA is TGTGCCAGCAGCGTGGGGAAGAGCGGTGAGCAGTTCTTC. The CDR3, completed at both ends by the reference TRBV9 and TRBJ2-1 genes, gives the full variable domain DSGVTQTPKHLITATGQRVTLRCSPRSGDLSVYWYQQSLDQGLQFLIQYYNGEERAKGNILERFSAQQFPDLHSELNLSSLELGDSALYFCASSVGKSGEQFFGPGTRLTVL.